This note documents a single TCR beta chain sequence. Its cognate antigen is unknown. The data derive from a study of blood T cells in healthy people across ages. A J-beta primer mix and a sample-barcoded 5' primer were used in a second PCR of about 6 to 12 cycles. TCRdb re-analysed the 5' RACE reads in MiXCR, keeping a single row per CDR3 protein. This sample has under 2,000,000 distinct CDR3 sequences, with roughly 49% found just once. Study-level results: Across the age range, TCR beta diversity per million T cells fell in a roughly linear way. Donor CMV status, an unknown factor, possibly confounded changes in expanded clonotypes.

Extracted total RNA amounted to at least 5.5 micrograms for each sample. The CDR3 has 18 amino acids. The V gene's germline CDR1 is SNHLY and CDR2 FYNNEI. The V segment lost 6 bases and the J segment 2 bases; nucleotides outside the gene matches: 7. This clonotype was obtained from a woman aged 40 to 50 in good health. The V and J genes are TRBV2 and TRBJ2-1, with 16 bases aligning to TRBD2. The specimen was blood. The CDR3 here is CASRPGTSGGAAYNEQFF. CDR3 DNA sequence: TGTGCCAGCAGGCCCGGGACTAGCGGGGGGGCCGCCTACAATGAGCAGTTCTTC.